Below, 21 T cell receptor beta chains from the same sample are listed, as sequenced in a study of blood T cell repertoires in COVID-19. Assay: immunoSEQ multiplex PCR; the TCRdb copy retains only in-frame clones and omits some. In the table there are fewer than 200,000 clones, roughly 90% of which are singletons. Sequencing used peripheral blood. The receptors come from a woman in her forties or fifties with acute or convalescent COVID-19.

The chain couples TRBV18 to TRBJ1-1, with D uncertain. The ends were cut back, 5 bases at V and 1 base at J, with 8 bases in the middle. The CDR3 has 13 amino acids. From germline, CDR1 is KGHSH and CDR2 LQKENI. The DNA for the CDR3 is TGTGCCAGCTCAAAAGGGAGGAACACTGAAGCTTTCTTT. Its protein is CASSKGRNTEAFF.

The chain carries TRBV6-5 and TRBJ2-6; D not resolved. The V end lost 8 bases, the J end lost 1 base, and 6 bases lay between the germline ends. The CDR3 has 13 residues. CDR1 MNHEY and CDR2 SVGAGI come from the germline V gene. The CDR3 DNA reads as TGTGCCAGCCTAAGATCTGGGGCCAACGTCCTGACTTTC. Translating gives CASLRSGANVLTF.

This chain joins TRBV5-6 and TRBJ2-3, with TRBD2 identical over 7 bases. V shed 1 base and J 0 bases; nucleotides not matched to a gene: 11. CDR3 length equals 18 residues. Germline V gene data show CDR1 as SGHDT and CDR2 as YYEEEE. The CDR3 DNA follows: TGTGCCAGCAGCTTGTCTGGATCCGGGGGGACTAGCACAGATACGCAGTATTTT. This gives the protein CASSLSGSGGTSTDTQYF.

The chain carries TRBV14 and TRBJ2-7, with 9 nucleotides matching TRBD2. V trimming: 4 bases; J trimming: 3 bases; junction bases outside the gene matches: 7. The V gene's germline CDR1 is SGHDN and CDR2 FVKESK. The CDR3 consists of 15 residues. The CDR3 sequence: CASSRARLADYEQYF. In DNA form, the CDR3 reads TGTGCCAGCAGCCGAGCGAGACTAGCGGACTACGAGCAGTACTTC.

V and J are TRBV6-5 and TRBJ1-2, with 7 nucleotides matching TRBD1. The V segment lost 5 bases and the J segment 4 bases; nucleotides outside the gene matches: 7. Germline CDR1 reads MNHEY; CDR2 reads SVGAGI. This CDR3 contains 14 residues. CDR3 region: CASSTSGQAYGYTF. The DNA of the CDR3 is TGTGCCAGCAGTACCTCAGGACAGGCCTATGGCTACACCTTC.

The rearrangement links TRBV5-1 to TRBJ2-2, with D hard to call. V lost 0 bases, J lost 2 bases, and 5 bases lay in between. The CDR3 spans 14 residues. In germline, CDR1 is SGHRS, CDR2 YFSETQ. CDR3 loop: CASSLEPNTGELFF. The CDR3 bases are TGCGCCAGCAGCTTGGAGCCCAACACCGGGGAGCTGTTTTTT.

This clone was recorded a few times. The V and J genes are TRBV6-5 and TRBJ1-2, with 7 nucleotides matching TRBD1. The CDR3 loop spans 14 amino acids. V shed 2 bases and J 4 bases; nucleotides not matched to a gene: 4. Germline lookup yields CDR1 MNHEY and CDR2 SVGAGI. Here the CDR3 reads CASSYAQGGYGYTF. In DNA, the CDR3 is TGTGCCAGCAGTTACGCTCAGGGGGGCTATGGCTACACCTTC.

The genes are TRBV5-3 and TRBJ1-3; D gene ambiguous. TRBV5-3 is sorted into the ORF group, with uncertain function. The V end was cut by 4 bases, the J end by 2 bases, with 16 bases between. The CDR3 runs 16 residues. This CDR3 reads CARSAHHKTPGNTIYF. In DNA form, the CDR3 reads TGTGCCAGAAGCGCCCACCACAAAACACCTGGAAACACCATATATTTT.

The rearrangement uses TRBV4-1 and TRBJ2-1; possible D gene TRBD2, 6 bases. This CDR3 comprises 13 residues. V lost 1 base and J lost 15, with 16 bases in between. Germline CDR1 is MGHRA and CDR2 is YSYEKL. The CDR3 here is CASSQGRGSPTFF. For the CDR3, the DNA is TGCGCCAGCAGCCAAGGGAGGGGCTCACCTACGTTCTTC.

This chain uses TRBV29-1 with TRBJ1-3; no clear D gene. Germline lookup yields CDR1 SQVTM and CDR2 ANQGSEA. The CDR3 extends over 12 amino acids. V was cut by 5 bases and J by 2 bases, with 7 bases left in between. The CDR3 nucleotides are TGCAGCGTTATCTCAGCTGGAAACACCATATATTTT. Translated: CSVISAGNTIYF.

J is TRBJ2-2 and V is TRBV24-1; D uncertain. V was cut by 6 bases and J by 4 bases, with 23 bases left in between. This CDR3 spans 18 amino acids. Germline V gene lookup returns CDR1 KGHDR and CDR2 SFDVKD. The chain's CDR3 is CATSRSSRVSIPTGELFF. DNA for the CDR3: TGTGCCACCAGTCGATCCTCCCGGGTCAGTATTCCCACCGGGGAGCTGTTTTTT.

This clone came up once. CDR3 residues: CASNGDRDRTQYF. The CDR3 bases are TGTGCCAGCAACGGGGACAGGGACCGAACCCAGTACTTC. V gene TRBV3-1 (or the pseudogene TRBV3-2) combines with J gene TRBJ2-5; 9 bases fit TRBD1. This CDR3 comprises 13 residues. In germline, CDR1 is LGHDT, CDR2 YNNKEL (reference sequence). V shed 7 bases, J shed 8 bases, and the junction held 8 bases outside the gene matches.

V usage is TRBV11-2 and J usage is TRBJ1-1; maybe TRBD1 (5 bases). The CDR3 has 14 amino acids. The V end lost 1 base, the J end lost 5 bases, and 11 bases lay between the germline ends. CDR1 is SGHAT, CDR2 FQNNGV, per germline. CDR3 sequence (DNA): TGTGCCAGCAGCTTAGTTCCGGGGGAAACTGAAGCTTTCTTT. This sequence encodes CASSLVPGETEAFF.

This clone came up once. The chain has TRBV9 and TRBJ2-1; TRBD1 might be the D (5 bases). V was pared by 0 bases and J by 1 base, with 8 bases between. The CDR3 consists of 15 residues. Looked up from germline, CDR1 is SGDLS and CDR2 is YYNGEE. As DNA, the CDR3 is TGTGCCAGCAGCGTAGTAGGGGTTTCCTACAATGAGCAGTTCTTC. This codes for CASSVVGVSYNEQFF.

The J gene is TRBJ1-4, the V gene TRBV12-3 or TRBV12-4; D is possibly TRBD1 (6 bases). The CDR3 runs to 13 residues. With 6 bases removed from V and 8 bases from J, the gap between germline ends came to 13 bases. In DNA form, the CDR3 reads TGTGCCAGCAGCACAGGGAAGGGGGAAAAACTGTTTTTT. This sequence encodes CASSTGKGEKLFF.

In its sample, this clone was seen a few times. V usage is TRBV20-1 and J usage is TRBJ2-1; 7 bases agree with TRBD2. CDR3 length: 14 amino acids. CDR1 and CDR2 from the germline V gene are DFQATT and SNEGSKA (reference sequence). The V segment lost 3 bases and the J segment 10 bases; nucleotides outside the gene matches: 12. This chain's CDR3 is CSASSSGIIGEQFF. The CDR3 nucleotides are TGCAGTGCTAGTTCCAGCGGGATAATTGGGGAGCAGTTCTTC.

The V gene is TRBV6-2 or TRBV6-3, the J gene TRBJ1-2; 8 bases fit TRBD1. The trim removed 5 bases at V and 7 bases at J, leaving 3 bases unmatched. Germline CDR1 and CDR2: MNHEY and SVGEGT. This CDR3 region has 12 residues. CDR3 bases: TGTGCCAGCAGTGGACAGGGAGGTGGCTACACCTTC. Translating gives CASSGQGGGYTF.

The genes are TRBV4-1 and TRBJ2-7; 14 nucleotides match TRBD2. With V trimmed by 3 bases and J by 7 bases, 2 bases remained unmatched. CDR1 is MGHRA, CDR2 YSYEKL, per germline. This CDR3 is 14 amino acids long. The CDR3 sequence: CASSQGLAGVEQYF. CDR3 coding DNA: TGCGCCAGCAGCCAGGGACTAGCGGGAGTTGAGCAGTACTTC.

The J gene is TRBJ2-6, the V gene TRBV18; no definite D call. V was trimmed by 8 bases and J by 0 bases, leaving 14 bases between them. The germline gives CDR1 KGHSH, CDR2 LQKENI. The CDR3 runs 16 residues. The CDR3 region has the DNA TGTGCCAGCCCCGCAGGTGATCCCTCTGGGGCCAACGTCCTGACTTTC. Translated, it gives CASPAGDPSGANVLTF.

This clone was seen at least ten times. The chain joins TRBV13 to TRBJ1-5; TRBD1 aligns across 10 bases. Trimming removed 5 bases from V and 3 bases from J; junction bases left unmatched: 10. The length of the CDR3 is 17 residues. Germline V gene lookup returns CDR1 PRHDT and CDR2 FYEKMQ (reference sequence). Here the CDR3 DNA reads TGTGCCAGCAGCCTGACAGGGGGCTCGAGAACCAATCAGCCCCAGCATTTT. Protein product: CASSLTGGSRTNQPQHF.

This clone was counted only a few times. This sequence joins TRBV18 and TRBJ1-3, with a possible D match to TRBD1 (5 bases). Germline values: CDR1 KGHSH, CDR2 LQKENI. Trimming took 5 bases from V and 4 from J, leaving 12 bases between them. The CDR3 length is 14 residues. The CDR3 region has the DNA TGTGCCAGCTCAGTGTCAGGGTCCGGAAACACCATATATTTT. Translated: CASSVSGSGNTIYF.